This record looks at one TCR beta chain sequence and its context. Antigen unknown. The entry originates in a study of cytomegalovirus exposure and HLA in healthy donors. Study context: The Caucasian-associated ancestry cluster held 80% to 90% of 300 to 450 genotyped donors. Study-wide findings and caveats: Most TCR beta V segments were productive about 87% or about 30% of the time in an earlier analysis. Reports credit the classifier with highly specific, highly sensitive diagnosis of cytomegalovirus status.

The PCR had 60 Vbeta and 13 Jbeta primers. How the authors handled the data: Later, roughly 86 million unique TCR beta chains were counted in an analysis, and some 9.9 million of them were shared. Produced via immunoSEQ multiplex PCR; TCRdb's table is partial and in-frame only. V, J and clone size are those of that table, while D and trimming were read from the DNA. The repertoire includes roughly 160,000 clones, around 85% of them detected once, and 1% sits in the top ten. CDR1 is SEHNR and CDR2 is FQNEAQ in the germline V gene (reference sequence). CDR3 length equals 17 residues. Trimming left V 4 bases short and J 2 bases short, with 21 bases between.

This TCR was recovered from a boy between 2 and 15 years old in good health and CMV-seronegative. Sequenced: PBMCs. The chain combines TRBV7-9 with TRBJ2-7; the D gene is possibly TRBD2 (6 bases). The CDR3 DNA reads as TGTGCCAGCAGCTACATAGCCGGGACTCAGAATCCCTACGAGCAGTACTTC. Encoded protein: CASSYIAGTQNPYEQYF.